Presented here are 5 T cell receptor beta chains from one specimen sequenced in a study of a mutant IDH1 vaccine in newly diagnosed glioma. Their antigen targets remain unknown. The assay was immunoSEQ multiplex PCR, and TCRdb's table has in-frame clones only and misses some. The sample lists approximately 44,000 clones; 76% were seen once. This sample's time point: week 35, safety follow-up. Every vaccination contained 300 ug of the mutant IDH1 20-mer peptide and was paired with topical imiquimod. Material: PBMCs, obtained from a glioma patient whose treatment included an IDH1 peptide vaccine. Receptors originate from a middle-aged man with glioma.

This CDR3 reads CASSAGTGYYGYTF. The CDR3 DNA sequence: TGTGCCAGCAGTGCCGGGACAGGGTACTATGGCTACACCTTC. This chain uses TRBV6-5 with TRBJ1-2; 9 bases line up with TRBD1. The CDR3 runs 14 residues. With V trimmed by 5 bases and J by 3 bases, 4 bases remained unmatched. Germline-derived CDR1 and CDR2 are MNHEY and SVGAGI.

This CDR3 is CASSEDGLIDEQFF. CDR3 DNA sequence: TGTGCCAGCAGTGAGGATGGATTGATCGATGAGCAGTTCTTC. The chain uses TRBV6-1 and TRBJ2-1; D is undetermined. The length of the CDR3 is 14 residues. Germline V gene data show CDR1 as MNHNS and CDR2 as SASEGT. V gave up 3 bases and J gave up 8 bases, with 14 bases separating them.

This chain uses TRBV6-6 with TRBJ1-2, with 9 bases identical to TRBD1. Germline-derived CDR1 and CDR2 are MNHNY and SVGAGI (reference sequence). This CDR3 region has 14 residues. Trimming at V came to 6 bases and at J to 4 bases, leaving 6 bases not matched to a gene. CDR3 protein: CASSLGQGSYGYTF. In nucleotides, the CDR3 is TGTGCCAGCAGCTTGGGACAGGGAAGCTATGGCTACACCTTC.

V and J are TRBV28 and TRBJ1-2; D perhaps matches TRBD1 (6 bases). Germline V gene lookup returns CDR1 MDHEN and CDR2 SYDVKM. CDR3 size: 14 residues. Trimming stripped 3 bases from V and 6 bases from J, with 14 bases between. CDR3 DNA sequence: TGTGCCAGCAGTTTCCCGGCAGGGGCAAATGGCTACACCTTC. This sequence encodes CASSFPAGANGYTF.

The chain joins TRBV5-1 to TRBJ1-1, with TRBD1 matching over 10 bases. The CDR3 runs to 16 residues. Germline V lookup: CDR1 SGHRS, CDR2 YFSETQ. The ends lost 0 bases at V and 7 bases at J; junction bases unmatched: 9. The CDR3 is CASSLVPGQGYREAFF. Here the CDR3 DNA reads TGCGCCAGCAGCTTGGTTCCGGGACAGGGGTATCGTGAAGCTTTCTTT.